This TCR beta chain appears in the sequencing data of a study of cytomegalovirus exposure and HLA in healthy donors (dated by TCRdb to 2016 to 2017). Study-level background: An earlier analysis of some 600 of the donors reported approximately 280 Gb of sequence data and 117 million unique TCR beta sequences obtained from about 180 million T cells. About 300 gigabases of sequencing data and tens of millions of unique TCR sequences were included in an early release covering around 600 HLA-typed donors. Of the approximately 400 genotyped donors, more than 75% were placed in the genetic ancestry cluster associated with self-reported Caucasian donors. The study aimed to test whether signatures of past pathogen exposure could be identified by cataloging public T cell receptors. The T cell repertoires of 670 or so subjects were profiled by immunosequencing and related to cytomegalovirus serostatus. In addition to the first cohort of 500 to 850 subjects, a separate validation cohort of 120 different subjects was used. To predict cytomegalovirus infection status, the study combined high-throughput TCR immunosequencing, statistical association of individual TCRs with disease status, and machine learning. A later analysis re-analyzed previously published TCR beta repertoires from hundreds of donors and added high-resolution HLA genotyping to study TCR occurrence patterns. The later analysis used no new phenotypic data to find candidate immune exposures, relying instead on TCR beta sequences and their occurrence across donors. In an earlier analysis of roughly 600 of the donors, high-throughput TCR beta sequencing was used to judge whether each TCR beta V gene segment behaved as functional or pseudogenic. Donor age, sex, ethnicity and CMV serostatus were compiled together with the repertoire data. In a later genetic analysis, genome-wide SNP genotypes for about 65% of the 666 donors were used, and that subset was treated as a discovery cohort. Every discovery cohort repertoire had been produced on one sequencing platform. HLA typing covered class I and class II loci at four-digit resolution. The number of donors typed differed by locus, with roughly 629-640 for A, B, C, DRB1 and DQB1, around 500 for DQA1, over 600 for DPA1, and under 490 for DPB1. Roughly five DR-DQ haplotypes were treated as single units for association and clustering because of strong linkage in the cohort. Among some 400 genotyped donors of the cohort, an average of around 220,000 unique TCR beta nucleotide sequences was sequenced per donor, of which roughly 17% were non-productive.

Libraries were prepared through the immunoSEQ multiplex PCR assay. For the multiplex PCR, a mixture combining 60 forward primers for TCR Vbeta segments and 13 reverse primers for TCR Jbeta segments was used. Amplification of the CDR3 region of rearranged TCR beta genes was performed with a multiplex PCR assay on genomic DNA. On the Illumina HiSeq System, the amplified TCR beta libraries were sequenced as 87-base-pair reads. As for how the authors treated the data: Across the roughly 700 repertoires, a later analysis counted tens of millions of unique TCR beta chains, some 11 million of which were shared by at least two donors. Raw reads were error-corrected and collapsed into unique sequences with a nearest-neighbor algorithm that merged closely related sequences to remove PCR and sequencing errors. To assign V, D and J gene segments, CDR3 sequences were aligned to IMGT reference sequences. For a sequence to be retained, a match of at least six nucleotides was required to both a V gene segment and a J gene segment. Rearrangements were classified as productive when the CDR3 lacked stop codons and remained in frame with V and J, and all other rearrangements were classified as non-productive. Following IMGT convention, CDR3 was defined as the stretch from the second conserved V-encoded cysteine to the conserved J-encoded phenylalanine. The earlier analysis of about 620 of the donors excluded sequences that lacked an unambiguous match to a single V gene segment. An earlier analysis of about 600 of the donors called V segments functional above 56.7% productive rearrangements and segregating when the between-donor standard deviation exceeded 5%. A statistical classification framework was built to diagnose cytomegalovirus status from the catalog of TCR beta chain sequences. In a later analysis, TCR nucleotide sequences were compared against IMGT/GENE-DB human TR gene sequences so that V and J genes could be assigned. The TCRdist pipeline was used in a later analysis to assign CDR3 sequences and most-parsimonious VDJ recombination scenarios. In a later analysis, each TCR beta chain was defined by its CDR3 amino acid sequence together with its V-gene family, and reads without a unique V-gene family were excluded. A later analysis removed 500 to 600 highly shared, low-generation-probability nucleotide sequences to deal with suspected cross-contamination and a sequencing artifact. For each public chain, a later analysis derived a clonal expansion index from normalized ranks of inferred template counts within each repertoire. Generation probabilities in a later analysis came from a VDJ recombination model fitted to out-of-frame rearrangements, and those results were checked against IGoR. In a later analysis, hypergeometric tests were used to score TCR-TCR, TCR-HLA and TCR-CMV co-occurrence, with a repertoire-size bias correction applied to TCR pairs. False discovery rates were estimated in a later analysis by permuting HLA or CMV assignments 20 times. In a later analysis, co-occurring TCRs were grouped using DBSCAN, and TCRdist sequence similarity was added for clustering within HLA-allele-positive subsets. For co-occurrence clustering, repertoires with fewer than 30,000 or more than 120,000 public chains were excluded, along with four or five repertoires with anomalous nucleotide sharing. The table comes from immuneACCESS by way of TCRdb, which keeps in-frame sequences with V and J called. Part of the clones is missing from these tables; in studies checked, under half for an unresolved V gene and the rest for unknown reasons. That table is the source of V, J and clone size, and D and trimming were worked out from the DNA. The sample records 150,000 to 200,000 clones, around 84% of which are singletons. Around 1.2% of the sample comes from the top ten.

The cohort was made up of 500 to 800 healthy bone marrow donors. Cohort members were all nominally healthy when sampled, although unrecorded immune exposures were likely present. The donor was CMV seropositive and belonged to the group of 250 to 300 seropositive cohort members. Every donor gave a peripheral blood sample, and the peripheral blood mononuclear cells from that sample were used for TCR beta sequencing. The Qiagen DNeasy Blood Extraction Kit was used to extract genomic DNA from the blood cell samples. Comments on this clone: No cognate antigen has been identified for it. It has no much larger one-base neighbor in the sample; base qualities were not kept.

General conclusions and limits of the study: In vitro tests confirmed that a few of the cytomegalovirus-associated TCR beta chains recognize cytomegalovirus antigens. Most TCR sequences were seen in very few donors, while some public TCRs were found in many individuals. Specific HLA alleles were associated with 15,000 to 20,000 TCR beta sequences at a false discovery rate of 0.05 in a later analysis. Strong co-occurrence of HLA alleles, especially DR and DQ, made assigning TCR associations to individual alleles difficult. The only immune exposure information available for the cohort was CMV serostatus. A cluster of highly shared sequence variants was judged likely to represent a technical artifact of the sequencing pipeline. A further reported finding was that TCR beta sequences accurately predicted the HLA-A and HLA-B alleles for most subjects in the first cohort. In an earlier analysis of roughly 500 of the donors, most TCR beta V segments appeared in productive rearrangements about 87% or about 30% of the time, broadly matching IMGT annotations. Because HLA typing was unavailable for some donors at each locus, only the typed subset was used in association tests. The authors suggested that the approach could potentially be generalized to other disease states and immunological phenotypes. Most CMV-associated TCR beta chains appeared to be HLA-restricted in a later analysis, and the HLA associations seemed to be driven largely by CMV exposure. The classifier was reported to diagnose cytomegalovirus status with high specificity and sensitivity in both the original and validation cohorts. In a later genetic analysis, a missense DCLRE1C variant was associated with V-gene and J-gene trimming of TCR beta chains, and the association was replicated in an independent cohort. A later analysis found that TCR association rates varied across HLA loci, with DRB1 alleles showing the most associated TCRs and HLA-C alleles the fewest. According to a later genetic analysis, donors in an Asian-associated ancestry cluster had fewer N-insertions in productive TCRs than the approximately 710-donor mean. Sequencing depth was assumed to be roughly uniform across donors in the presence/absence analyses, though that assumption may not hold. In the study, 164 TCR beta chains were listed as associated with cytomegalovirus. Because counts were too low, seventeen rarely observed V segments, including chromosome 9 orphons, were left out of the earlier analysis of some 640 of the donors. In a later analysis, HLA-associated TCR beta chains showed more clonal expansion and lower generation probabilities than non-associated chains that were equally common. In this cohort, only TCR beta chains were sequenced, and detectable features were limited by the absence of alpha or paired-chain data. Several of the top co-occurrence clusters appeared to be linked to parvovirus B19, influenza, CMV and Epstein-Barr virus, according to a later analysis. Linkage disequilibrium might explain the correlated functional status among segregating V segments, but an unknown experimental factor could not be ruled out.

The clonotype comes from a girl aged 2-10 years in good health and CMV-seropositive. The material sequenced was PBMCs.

The CDR3 reads CASSMRTGEAFF. The nucleotide sequence reads TGTGCCAGTAGTATGCGGACGGGGGAAGCTTTCTTT. The sequence joins TRBV19 to TRBJ1-1; the D gene identity is not certain. Trimming costs V 3 bases and J 8 bases, and their ends lie 10 bases apart. CDR1 and CDR2 are drawn from the germline V gene (reference sequence): LNHDA, SQIVND. From cysteine to phenylalanine, the CDR3 is 12 amino acids long. Only the CDR3 DNA is retained, 36 bases long and in frame from the first base.